This T cell receptor beta chain was identified in a study of blood T cell repertoires in COVID-19. Study overall: There were acute and convalescent COVID-19 samples, and they came from the United States, Italy and Spain. PBMCs, B-cell-depleted T cells, or T cells were the source of the cDNA or gDNA that made up the material.

Per the authors' pipeline: Estimates of nucleated cell counts were drawn from the amplification of reference gene primers. This table comes from immunoSEQ multiplex PCR, and its TCRdb copy is limited to in-frame clones, with some not included. V, J and clone size derive from that table, while D and trimming were established from the DNA sequence. Here the sample spans roughly 180,000 clones, roughly 81% being singletons. With V trimmed by 8 bases and J by 3 bases, 7 bases remained unmatched. Germline CDR1 and CDR2: SNHLY and FYNNEI. The CDR3 extends over 15 amino acids. The chain combines TRBV2 with TRBJ1-3; the match to TRBD1 covers 10 bases. The sample taken for sequencing was peripheral blood. This TCR was sampled from a man aged 40-49 years who had recovered from COVID-19. The CDR3: CASVRDRGFGNTIYF. As DNA, the CDR3 is TGTGCCAGCGTCCGGGACAGGGGTTTTGGAAACACCATATATTTT.